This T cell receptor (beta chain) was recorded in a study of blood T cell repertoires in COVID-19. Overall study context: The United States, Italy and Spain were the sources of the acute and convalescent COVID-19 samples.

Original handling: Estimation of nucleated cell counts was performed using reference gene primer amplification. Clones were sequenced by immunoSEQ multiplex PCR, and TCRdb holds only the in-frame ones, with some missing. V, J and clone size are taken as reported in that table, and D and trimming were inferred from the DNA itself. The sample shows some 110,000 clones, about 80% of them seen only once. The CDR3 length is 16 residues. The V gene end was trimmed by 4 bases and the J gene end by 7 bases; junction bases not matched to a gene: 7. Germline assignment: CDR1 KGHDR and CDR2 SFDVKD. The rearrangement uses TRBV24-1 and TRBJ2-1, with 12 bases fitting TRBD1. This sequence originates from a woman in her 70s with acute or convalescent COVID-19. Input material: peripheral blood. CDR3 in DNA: TGTGCCACCAGTGAGGGGGGACAGGGGGCAAGGAATGAGCAGTTCTTC. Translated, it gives CATSEGGQGARNEQFF.